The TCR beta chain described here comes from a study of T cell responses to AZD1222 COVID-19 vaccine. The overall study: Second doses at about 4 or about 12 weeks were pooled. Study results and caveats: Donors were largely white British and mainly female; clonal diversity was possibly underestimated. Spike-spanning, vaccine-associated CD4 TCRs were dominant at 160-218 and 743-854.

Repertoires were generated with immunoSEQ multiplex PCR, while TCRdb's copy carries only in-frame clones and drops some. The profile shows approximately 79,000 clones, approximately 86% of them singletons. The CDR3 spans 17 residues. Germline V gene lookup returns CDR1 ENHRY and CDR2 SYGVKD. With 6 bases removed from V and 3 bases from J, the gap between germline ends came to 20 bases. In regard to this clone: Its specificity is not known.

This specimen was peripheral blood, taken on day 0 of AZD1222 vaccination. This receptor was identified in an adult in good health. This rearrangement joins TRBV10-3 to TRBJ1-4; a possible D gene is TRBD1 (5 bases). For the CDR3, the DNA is TGTGCCATCAGGGAAGGGACGGGGCGTCAAGCTAATGAAAAACTGTTTTTT. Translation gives CAIREGTGRQANEKLFF.